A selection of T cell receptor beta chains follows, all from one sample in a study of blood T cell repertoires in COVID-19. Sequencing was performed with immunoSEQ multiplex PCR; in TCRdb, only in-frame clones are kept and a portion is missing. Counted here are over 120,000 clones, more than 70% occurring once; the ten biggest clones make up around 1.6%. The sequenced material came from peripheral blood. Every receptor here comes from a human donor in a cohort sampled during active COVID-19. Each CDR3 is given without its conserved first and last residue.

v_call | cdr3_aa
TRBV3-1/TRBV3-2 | ASSQQDWDSSSYNEQF
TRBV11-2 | ATTSFEARTDTQY
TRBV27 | ASSWGGQNEQY
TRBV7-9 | ASSLGETAISSEQF
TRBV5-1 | ASSYNREANYGYT
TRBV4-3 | ASSQRPQTSAGWGETQY
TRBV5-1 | ASSPGTAGPNEKLF
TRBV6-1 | ASSESPGMGQPQH
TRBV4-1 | ASSRGPNTEAF
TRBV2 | ARRGGLAKNIQY
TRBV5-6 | ASSLARGFTDTQY
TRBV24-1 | ATSEGTGLGYT
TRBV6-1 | ASSDPRTGAYNEQF
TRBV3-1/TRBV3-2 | ASSHGQGNSPLH
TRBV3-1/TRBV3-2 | ASGGVTTQTQY
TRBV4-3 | ASSLTGDTYNEQF
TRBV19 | ASSTGRDRSYEQY
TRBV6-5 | ASSSTKTGGSVLT
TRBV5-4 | ASSFDWGPYGYT
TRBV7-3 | ASSYSGVGEQF
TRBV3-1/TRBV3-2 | ASSPFPLATAGSGELF
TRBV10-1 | ASSLGQNYEQY
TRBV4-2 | ASSQGTSGFQEQY
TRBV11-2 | ASSFGGGQPQH
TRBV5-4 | ASSLWSGAYEQY
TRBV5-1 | ASSLVGYEGEAF
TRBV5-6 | ASSYKTGELF
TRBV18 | ASSPETNYEQY
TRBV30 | ACTRPGKDEQF
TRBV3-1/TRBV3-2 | ASSQHIQGYGYT
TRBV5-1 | ASSSLAGEALEQF
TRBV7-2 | ASSTPSGGEYNEQF
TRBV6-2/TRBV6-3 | ASSYSVHYGDTEAF
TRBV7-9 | ASSLVNSSDVKELF
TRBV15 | ATSRRPMSSYNSPLH
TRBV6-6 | ASSYSGGQSNQPQH
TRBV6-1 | ASSEQGGTEAF
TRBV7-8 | ASSPGTGGFLGNQPQH
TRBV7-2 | ASSLDGYNEQF
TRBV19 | ASSREWRQFSNQPQH
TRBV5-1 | ASSWLFRSYNEQF
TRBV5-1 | ASSFGLSIYNEQF
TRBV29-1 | SVGETGAYVETQY
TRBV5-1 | ASSSPGEGLSYGYT
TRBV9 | ASSVSDRGFMNTEAF
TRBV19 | ASRDRGLDGYT